Presented here are 26 T cell receptor beta chains from one specimen sequenced in a study of PD-L1 blockade in urothelial cancer (dated by TCRdb to 2016 to 2017). The library was built by means of the immunoSEQ multiplex PCR assay. Imported from immuneACCESS, the table was reduced by TCRdb to in-frame sequences with V and J called. These copies leave out some clones; in studies compared against another copy, an unresolved V gene accounts for under half, and the cause of the remainder is not known. The sample includes 53,000 or so clones, with more than 75% observed a single time. Around 2.5% of the sample rests with the top ten. The sample's time point label, in plain terms: peripheral blood 6 weeks after treatment start. The sample in question was PBMCs, obtained around atezolizumab (anti-PD-L1) treatment. Every receptor here comes from a man aged 55 to 70 with urothelial cancer.

The J gene is TRBJ2-2, the V gene TRBV7-6; D perhaps matches TRBD2 (5 bases). V gave up 5 bases and J gave up 8 bases, with 15 bases separating them. Germline V gene lookup returns CDR1 SGHVS and CDR2 FNYEAQ. The CDR3 covers 14 residues. The CDR3 DNA follows: TGTGCCAGCAGCGCCAGCGGATACCGTGGGGAGCTGTTTTTT. It encodes CASSASGYRGELFF.

V gene TRBV6-5 combines with J gene TRBJ1-1, with D unclear. CDR1 and CDR2 (germline): MNHEY, SVGAGI. V gave up 4 bases and J gave up 4 bases, with 4 bases separating them. The CDR3 sequence is 11 residues long. The chain's CDR3 is CASSSLTEAFF. CDR3 DNA sequence: TGTGCCAGCAGTTCCCTCACTGAAGCTTTCTTT.

The chain is built from TRBV6-1 and TRBJ2-7; D is perhaps TRBD1 (6 bases). There are 15 residues in the CDR3. V dropped 6 bases and J dropped 3 bases, with 18 bases sitting between them. Germline CDR1 reads MNHNS; CDR2 reads SASEGT. This chain's CDR3 is CASRPPRDIRYEQYF. The CDR3 DNA reads as TGTGCCAGCAGGCCACCCCGGGACATTCGCTACGAGCAGTACTTC.

There are a few counts of this clone. The chain's CDR3 is CASVFHEQYF. The CDR3 DNA reads as TGCGCCAGCGTCTTCCACGAGCAGTACTTC. J is TRBJ2-7 and V is TRBV23-1; D is uncertain. TRBV23-1 is flagged as an ORF with uncertain function. This CDR3 is built from 10 residues. The V gene lost 8 bases and the J gene lost 5 bases, with 7 bases spanning the gap.

This clone came up once. The CDR3 is CASSFNGRGNQPQHF. CDR3 DNA: TGTGCCAGCAGCTTTAACGGCAGGGGAAATCAGCCCCAGCATTTT. V and J are TRBV5-5 and TRBJ1-5; the D gene is possibly TRBD1 (6 bases). Trimming removed 2 bases from V and 4 bases from J, with 13 bases in between. This CDR3 comprises 15 residues. Germline CDR1 SGHKS, CDR2 YYEKEE (reference sequence).

The V call is TRBV28, the J call TRBJ2-5, with D possibly matching TRBD2 (6 bases). CDR3 length: 14 amino acids. V lost 2 bases and J lost 4, with 11 bases in between. The germline gives CDR1 MDHEN, CDR2 SYDVKM. CDR3 sequence: CASSLTGRGETQYF. The CDR3 DNA reads TGTGCCAGCAGTTTAACCGGGAGAGGAGAGACCCAGTACTTC.

The chain employs TRBV7-2 and TRBJ2-2, with TRBD2 matching 7 bases. J gave up 8 bases and V 3 bases, and 3 bases lay outside the gene matches. Germline V CDR1 and CDR2: SGHTA, FQGNSA. The CDR3 consists of 13 residues. The CDR3 spells CASSFSGEGELFF. CDR3 nucleotides: TGTGCCAGCAGCTTCAGCGGGGAGGGGGAGCTGTTTTTT. Complete variable domain (other parts from reference TRBV7-2 and TRBJ2-2): GAGVSQSPSNKVTEKGKDVELRCDPISGHTALYWYRQSLGQGLEFLIYFQGNSAPDKSGLPSDRFSAERTGGSVSTLTIQRTQQEDSAVYLCASSFSGEGELFFGEGSRLTVL.

The chain couples TRBV7-6 to TRBJ2-7; D remains ambiguous. Looked up from germline, CDR1 is SGHVS and CDR2 is FNYEAQ. CDR3 size: 13 residues. Trimming pared 4 bases from V and 2 bases from J, leaving 9 bases between. This chain's CDR3 is CASSSPHAYEQYF. The CDR3 DNA reads TGTGCCAGCAGCTCCCCACATGCCTACGAGCAGTACTTC.

This clone has only a few counts. This chain joins TRBV2 and TRBJ2-7; 9 bases are shared with TRBD1. J gave up 0 bases and V 4 bases, and 7 bases lay outside the gene matches. CDR3 length: 16 residues. In germline, CDR1 is SNHLY, CDR2 FYNNEI. CDR3 bases: TGTGCCAGCAGTGCAGGGACAGGGAGGAGCTCCTACGAGCAGTACTTC. Its translation is CASSAGTGRSSYEQYF.

The chain carries TRBV5-1 and TRBJ2-5; 9 positions match TRBD1. The CDR3 runs 15 residues. The V gene's germline CDR1 is SGHRS and CDR2 YFSETQ. Trimming at V came to 3 bases and at J to 4 bases, leaving 7 bases not matched to a gene. The CDR3 DNA sequence: TGCGCCAGCAGCTCCGGGACAGGGACCGGAGAGACCCAGTACTTC. Translating gives CASSSGTGTGETQYF.

This chain connects TRBV28 to TRBJ2-7; D unclear. CDR3 size: 13 residues. Trimming left V 5 bases short and J 7 bases short, with 15 bases between. Germline CDR1 is MDHEN and CDR2 is SYDVKM. The CDR3 spells CASSPTPPGEQYF. In DNA form, the CDR3 reads TGTGCCAGCAGTCCAACCCCGCCCGGGGAGCAGTACTTC.

CDR3 sequence reads: CASSFGAVYSNQPQHF. For the CDR3, the DNA is TGTGCCAGCAGCTTTGGGGCAGTCTATAGCAATCAGCCCCAGCATTTT. The chain recombines TRBV7-2 with TRBJ1-5; perhaps TRBD1 as D (5 bases). Germline CDR1 and CDR2: SGHTA and FQGNSA. The V end lost 3 bases, the J end lost 0 bases, and 12 bases lay between the germline ends. This CDR3 is 16 amino acids long.

This sequence joins TRBV28 and TRBJ2-7; the match to TRBD1 covers 9 bases. CDR3 size: 13 residues. The germline V gene encodes CDR1 MDHEN and CDR2 SYDVKM. V trimming: 7 bases; J trimming: 4 bases; junction bases outside the gene matches: 5. The CDR3 sequence: CASTTGGWYEQYF. For the CDR3, the DNA is TGTGCCAGCACCACAGGGGGCTGGTACGAGCAGTACTTC.

The V and J genes are TRBV2 and TRBJ2-5, with a possible D match to TRBD2 (6 bases). The CDR3 spans 15 residues. The germline CDR1 and CDR2 sequences are SNHLY and FYNNEI. V lost 8 bases to trimming and J lost 1 base, with 17 bases between them. The CDR3 region is CASLMAGTFQETQYF. The CDR3 coding sequence is TGTGCCAGCTTGATGGCCGGGACTTTCCAAGAGACCCAGTACTTC.

CDR3 region: CASRTTGTSANEQFF. In nucleotides, the CDR3 is TGTGCCAGCCGTACGACCGGGACTAGCGCTAATGAGCAGTTCTTC. The chain links TRBV6-1 to TRBJ2-1; 10 bases are shared with TRBD2. CDR1 and CDR2 from the germline V gene are MNHNS and SASEGT. The V gene end was trimmed by 8 bases and the J gene end by 7 bases; junction bases not matched to a gene: 11. The CDR3 covers 15 residues.

V is TRBV19 and J is TRBJ2-1; 8 nucleotides match TRBD2. CDR1 and CDR2 (germline): LNHDA, SQIVND (reference sequence). With 3 bases clipped from V and 6 bases from J, the junction kept 10 bases outside the gene matches. The CDR3 runs to 16 residues. The CDR3 region has the DNA TGTGCCAGTAGTATCCCCGGACTAGCCGCGGGCAATGAGCAGTTCTTC. It translates to CASSIPGLAAGNEQFF.

The chain has TRBV9 and TRBJ2-3; 8 bases are shared with TRBD2. Germline-derived CDR1 and CDR2 are SGDLS and YYNGEE. The junction had 12 bases not matched to a gene; V was cut back by 2 bases and J by 1 base. The CDR3 runs to 18 residues. CDR3 loop: CASSVDARTSGRTDTQYF. The CDR3 DNA is TGTGCCAGCAGCGTGGACGCCCGCACTAGCGGACGCACAGATACGCAGTATTTT. Supplemented by reference TRBV9 and TRBJ2-3, the full variable domain reads DSGVTQTPKHLITATGQRVTLRCSPRSGDLSVYWYQQSLDQGLQFLIQYYNGEERAKGNILERFSAQQFPDLHSELNLSSLELGDSALYFCASSVDARTSGRTDTQYFGPGTRLTVL.

This clone has more than one count but fewer than ten. This sequence joins TRBV10-3 and TRBJ2-7, with D possibly being TRBD1 (7 bases). Germline loops: CDR1 ENHRY, CDR2 SYGVKD. The CDR3 length is 13 residues. V lost 10 bases, J lost 1 base, and 14 bases lay in between. The CDR3 DNA follows: TGTGCCACCTCAGGGGGGTCATCCTACGAGCAGTACTTC. Amino acids: CATSGGSSYEQYF.

CDR3 protein: CSVLLTGTITDTQYF. CDR3 in DNA: TGCAGCGTTCTCCTAACAGGGACAATCACAGATACGCAGTATTTT. The rearrangement uses TRBV29-1 and TRBJ2-3, with D perhaps TRBD1 (6 bases). CDR3 size: 15 residues. The ends were cut back, 5 bases at V and 2 bases at J, with 17 bases in the middle. Per the germline V gene, CDR1 is SQVTM and CDR2 is ANQGSEA.

This clone was counted only a few times. The V gene is TRBV6-4, the J gene TRBJ2-3; 12 positions match TRBD2. V shed 4 bases and J 1 base; nucleotides not matched to a gene: 0. The length of the CDR3 is 15 residues. Germline V gene data show CDR1 as MRHNA and CDR2 as SNTAGT. The CDR3 region is CASSGTSGGTDTQYF. Here the CDR3 DNA reads TGTGCCAGCAGTGGGACTAGCGGGGGCACAGATACGCAGTATTTT.

The table lists this clone with a few counts. This chain connects TRBV6-1 to TRBJ1-2; tentatively, D is TRBD1 (6 bases). The V gene lost 3 bases and the J gene lost 5 bases, with 10 bases spanning the gap. Germline V gene data show CDR1 as MNHNS and CDR2 as SASEGT. This CDR3 is 13 amino acids long. CDR3 DNA sequence: TGTGCCAGCAGTGACCAGGGGAAGTATGGCTACACCTTC. This codes for CASSDQGKYGYTF.

The rearrangement links TRBV29-1 to TRBJ2-2; 10 bases map to TRBD1. V trimming: 7 bases; J trimming: 5 bases; junction bases outside the gene matches: 7. CDR3 length: 14 amino acids. Germline V gene lookup returns CDR1 SQVTM and CDR2 ANQGSEA. The CDR3 reads CSGLRDRGTGELFF. DNA for the CDR3: TGCAGCGGGTTACGGGACAGGGGAACCGGGGAGCTGTTTTTT.

The V call is TRBV6-5, the J call TRBJ1-6; the D is unclear. There are 13 residues in the CDR3. V was shortened by 0 bases and J by 11 bases, with 8 bases between the two germline ends. Germline V gives CDR1 MNHEY, CDR2 SVGAGI. CDR3 sequence (DNA): TGTGCCAGCAGTTACTCGCGGGAGACACCCCTCCACTTT. Its translation: CASSYSRETPLHF.

This chain uses TRBV12-1 with TRBJ2-5; the tabulated D call, TRBD1, remains unverified against the DNA. TRBV12-1 is classified as a pseudogene. This CDR3 spans 14 amino acids. This CDR3 is CASSRWTGRETQYF. CDR3 in DNA: TGTGCCAGCAGCCGCTGGACAGGGAGAGAGACCCAGTACTTC.

V gene TRBV30 combines with J gene TRBJ1-4, with a weak D call TRBD1 (6 bases). CDR1 GTSNPN and CDR2 SVGIG come from the germline V gene (reference sequence). Trimming removed 4 bases from V and 8 bases from J, with 14 bases in between. This CDR3 has 13 residues. The CDR3 sequence is CAWTGDIGEKLFF. DNA of the CDR3: TGTGCCTGGACCGGGGACATCGGGGAAAAACTGTTTTTT.

The V and J genes are TRBV10-3 and TRBJ1-2; D is perhaps TRBD1 (5 bases). This CDR3 has 12 amino acids. V was pared by 7 bases and J by 5 bases, with 11 bases between. CDR1 is ENHRY and CDR2 is SYGVKD in the germline V gene. In DNA, the CDR3 is TGTGCCATCATGGGGCAGAATTATGGCTACACCTTC. It encodes CAIMGQNYGYTF.